This T cell receptor beta chain appears in the sequencing data of a study of cytomegalovirus exposure and HLA in healthy donors. Study results and caveats: Approximately 18,000 TCR beta sequences were associated with HLA alleles at 0.05 false discovery rate in a later analysis. In vitro testing confirmed a few CMV-associated chains as specific for CMV antigens. A prior analysis recorded that most TCR beta V segments were productive about 87% or about 30% of the time.

The study ran its PCR with 60 Vbeta and 13 Jbeta primers. Some clones are missing from TCRdb's copy, which holds only in-frame ones; the method was immunoSEQ multiplex PCR. The data hold 150,000 to 200,000 clones, with about 81% observed a single time. Worth noting for this clone: Its antigen remains unidentified.

V lost 5 bases and J lost 4; bases outside the gene matches: 2. Germline V gene sequence: CDR1 ENHRY, CDR2 SYGVKD. The CDR3 is made up of 14 amino acids. The source material was PBMCs. The clonotype originates from a woman aged 18-30 years in good health and CMV-seropositive. The V gene is TRBV10-3, the J gene TRBJ1-6, with 7 bases that match TRBD1. CDR3 bases: TGTGCCATCAGTCCGGGACAGTATAATTCACCCCTCCACTTT. Translated, it gives CAISPGQYNSPLHF.